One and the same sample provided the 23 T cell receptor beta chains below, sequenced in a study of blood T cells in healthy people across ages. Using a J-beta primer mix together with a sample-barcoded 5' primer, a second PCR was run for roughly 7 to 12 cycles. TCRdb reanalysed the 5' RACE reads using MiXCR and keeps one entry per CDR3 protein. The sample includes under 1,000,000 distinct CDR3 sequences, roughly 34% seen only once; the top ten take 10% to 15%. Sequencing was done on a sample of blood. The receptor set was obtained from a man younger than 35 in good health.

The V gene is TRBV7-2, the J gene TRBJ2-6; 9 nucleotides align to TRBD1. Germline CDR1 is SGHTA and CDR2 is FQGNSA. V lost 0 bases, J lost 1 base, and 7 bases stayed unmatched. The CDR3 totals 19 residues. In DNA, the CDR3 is TGTGCCAGCAGCTTAGCGCTGTACAGGGGGCGGTCTGGGGCCAACGTCCTGACTTTC. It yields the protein CASSLALYRGRSGANVLTF.

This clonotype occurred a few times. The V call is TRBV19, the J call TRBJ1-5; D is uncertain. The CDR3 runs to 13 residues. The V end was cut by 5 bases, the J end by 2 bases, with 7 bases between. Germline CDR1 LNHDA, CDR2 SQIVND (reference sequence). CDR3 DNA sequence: TGTGCCAGTAGTCAGTGGGGCAATCAGCCCCAGCATTTT. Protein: CASSQWGNQPQHF. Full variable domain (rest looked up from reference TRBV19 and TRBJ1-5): DGGITQSPKYLFRKEGQNVTLSCEQNLNHDAMYWYRQDPGQGLRLIYYSQIVNDFQKGDIAEGYSVSREKKESFPLTVTSAQKNPTAFYLCASSQWGNQPQHFGDGTRLSIL.

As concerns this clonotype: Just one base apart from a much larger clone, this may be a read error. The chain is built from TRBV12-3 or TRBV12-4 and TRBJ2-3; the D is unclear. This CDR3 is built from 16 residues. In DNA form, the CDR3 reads TGTGCCAGCAGTTTTCGGACCAAAATAAGCATAGATACGCAGTATTTT. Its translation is CASSFRTKISIDTQYF.

The CDR3: CAISDRVATSGSNLLETQYF. Written as DNA, the CDR3 is TGTGCCATCAGTGATAGGGTTGCGACTAGCGGGAGCAATCTATTAGAGACCCAGTACTTC. The gene calls are TRBV10-3 and TRBJ2-5; TRBD2 aligns across 12 bases. V dropped 3 bases and J dropped 4; count of bases not matched to a gene: 18. The CDR3 extends over 20 amino acids. Looked up from germline, CDR1 is ENHRY and CDR2 is SYGVKD.

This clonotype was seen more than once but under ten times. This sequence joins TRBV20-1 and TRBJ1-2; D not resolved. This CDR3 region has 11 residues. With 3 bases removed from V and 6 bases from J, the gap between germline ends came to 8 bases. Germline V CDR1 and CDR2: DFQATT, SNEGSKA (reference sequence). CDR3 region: CSASDGDGYTF. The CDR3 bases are TGCAGTGCTAGTGATGGGGATGGCTACACCTTC.

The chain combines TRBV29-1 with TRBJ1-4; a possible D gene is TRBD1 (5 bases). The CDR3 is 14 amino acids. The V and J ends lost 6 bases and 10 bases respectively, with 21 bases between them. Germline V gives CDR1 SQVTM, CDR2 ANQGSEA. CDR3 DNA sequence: TGCAGCGTCCGAATCAGGGCCCCACAAGGAAAACTGTTTTTT. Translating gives CSVRIRAPQGKLFF.

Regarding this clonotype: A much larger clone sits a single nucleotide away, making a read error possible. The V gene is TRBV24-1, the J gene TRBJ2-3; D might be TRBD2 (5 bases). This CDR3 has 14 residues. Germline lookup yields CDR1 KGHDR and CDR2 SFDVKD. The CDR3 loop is CAASDRGSTDTQYF. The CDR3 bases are TGTGCCGCCAGTGACCGGGGTTCCACAGATACGCAGTATTTT.

The CDR3 here is CASSFKGGGELFF. CDR3 nucleotide sequence: TGTGCCAGCAGTTTCAAGGGGGGTGGGGAGCTGTTTTTT. The chain carries TRBV12-3 or TRBV12-4 and TRBJ2-2; D is perhaps TRBD1 or TRBD2 (6 bases each). The CDR3 is made up of 13 amino acids. The V and J ends lost 3 bases and 8 bases respectively, with 10 bases between them.

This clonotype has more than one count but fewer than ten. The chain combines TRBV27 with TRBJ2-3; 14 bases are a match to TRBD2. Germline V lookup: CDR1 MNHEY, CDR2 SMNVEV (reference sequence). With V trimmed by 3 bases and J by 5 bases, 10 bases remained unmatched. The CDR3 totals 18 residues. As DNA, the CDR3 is TGTGCCAGCAGTTTCCCGACTAGCGGGGGGGCAGCGAGAGATACGCAGTATTTT. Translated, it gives CASSFPTSGGAARDTQYF.

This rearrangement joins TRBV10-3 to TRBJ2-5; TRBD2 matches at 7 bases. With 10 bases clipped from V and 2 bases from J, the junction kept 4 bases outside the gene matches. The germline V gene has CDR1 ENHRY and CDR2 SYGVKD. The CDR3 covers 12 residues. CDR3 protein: CATGLEQETQYF. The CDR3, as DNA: TGTGCCACCGGACTAGAGCAAGAGACCCAGTACTTC.

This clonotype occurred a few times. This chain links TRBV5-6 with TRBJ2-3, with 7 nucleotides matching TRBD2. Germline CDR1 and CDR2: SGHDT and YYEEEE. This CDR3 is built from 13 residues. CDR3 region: CSTGLAGTDTQYF. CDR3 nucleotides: TGTTCCACAGGTCTAGCGGGCACAGATACGCAGTATTTT.

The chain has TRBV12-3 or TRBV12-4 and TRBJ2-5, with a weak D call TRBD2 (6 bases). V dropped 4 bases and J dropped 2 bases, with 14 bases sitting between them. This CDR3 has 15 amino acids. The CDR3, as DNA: TGTGCCAGCAGTTCAAGACTAGTGGGGCAAGAGACCCAGTACTTC. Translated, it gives CASSSRLVGQETQYF.

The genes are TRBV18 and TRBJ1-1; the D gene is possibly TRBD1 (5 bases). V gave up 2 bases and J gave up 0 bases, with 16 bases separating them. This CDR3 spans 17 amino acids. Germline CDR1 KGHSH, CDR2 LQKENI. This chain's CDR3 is CASSPMSGRGMNTEAFF. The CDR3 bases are TGTGCCAGCTCACCAATGTCAGGGAGAGGGATGAACACTGAAGCTTTCTTT.

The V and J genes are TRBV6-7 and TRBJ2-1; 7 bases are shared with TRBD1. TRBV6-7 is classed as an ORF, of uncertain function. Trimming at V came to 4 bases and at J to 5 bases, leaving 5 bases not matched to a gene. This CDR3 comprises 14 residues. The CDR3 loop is CASSFRDSDNEQFF. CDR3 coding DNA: TGTGCCAGCAGTTTTCGGGACAGTGACAATGAGCAGTTCTTC.

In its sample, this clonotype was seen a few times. CDR3 residues: CASSQWASGVNSNQPQHF. The CDR3 nucleotides are TGTGCCAGCAGCCAATGGGCCTCGGGGGTCAATAGCAATCAGCCCCAGCATTTT. The chain carries TRBV4-2 and TRBJ1-5, with D maybe TRBD1 (5 bases). The V gene lost 2 bases and the J gene lost 0 bases, with 17 bases spanning the gap. The CDR3 has 18 amino acids. CDR1 and CDR2 (germline): LGHNA, YNFKEQ.

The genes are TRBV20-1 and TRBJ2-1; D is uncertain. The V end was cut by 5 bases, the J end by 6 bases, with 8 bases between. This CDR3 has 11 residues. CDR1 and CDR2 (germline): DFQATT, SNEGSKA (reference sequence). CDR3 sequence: CSASKSNEQFF. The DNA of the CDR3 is TGCAGTGCTTCAAAGAGCAATGAGCAGTTCTTC.

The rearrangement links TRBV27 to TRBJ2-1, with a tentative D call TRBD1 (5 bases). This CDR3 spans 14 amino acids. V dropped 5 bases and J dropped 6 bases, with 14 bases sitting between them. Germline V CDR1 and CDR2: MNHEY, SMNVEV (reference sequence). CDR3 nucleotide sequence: TGTGCCAGCAGTGTGAGGCATGGGGCCAATGAGCAGTTCTTC. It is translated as CASSVRHGANEQFF.

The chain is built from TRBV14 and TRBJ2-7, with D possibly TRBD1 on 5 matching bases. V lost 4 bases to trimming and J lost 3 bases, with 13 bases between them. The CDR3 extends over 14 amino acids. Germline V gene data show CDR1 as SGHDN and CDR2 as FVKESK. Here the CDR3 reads CASSLAGFIYEQYF. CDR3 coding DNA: TGTGCCAGCAGCCTTGCAGGGTTTATCTACGAGCAGTACTTC.

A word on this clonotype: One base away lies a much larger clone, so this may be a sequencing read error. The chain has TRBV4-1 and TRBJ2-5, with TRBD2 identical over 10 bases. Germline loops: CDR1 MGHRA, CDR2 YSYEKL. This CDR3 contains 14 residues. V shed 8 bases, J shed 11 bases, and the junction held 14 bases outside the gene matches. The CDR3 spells CASSGTSGTNEQYF. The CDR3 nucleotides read TGCGCCAGCTCTGGAACTAGCGGGACCAATGAGCAGTACTTC.

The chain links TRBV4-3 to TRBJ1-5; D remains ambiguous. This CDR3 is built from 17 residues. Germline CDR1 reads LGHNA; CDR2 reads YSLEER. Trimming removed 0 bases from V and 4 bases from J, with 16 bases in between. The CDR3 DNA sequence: TGCGCCAGCAGCCAAGATCCTCCGACCGGTAAAAATCAGCCCCAGCATTTT. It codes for CASSQDPPTGKNQPQHF.

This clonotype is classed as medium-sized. The CDR3 spells CASSRPGAYSYEQYF. For the CDR3, the DNA is TGTGCCAGCAGCCGACCGGGAGCTTACTCCTACGAGCAGTACTTC. This sequence joins TRBV21-1 and TRBJ2-7; the table gives TRBD1 as D, unverified against the DNA. TRBV21-1 is a pseudogene locus. The length of the CDR3 is 15 residues.

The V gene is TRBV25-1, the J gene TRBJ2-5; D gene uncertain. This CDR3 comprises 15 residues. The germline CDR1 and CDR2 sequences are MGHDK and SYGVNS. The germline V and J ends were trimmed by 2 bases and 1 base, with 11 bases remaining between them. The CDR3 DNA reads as TGTGCCAGCAGTGAAGCAAAGGGTATCCAAGAGACCCAGTACTTC. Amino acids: CASSEAKGIQETQYF.

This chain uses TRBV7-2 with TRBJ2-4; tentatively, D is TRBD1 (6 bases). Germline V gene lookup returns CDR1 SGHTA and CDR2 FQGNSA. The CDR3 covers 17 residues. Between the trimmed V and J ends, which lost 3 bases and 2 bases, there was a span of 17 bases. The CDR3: CASSLPPGQTSKNIQYF. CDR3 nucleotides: TGTGCCAGCAGCTTGCCACCGGGACAAACATCCAAAAACATTCAGTACTTC.